Listed here is a single T cell receptor (beta chain). Scientists amplified the TCR beta CDR3 regions from RNA transcripts. A first-round RT-PCR used HTBI primers, followed by a second-round multiplex PCR. TCRdb processed the multiplex PCR reads anew with MiXCR; each CDR3 protein has one entry. The table has roughly 220,000 distinct CDR3 sequences, around 45% seen once. Where ophthalmopathy was present, donors had moderate-to-severe activity, CAS ≥3, NOSPECS ≥4 and duration under 3 months. The sample comes from a study of Graves' ophthalmopathy and Graves' hyperthyroidism. Germline V gives CDR1 GTSNPN, CDR2 SVGIG (reference sequence). The CDR3 has 13 amino acids. Trimming cost V 0 bases and J 4 bases, with 7 bases left between them.

The sample comprised peripheral blood. This receptor was obtained from an adult man with Graves' ophthalmopathy. The J gene is TRBJ1-5, the V gene TRBV30; D is ambiguous. The DNA of the CDR3 is TGTGCCTGGAGTGTCTTTGTAAATCAGCCCCAGCATTTT. Translation: CAWSVFVNQPQHF.